A selection of T cell receptor beta chains follows, all from one sample in a study of blood T cell repertoires in COVID-19. Here immunoSEQ multiplex PCR was the method, and the copy in TCRdb shows in-frame clones only, minus some. Of about 170,000 clones listed, about 88% were seen once; the top ten hold 2.5% to 3%. The sequenced sample consisted of peripheral blood. The receptor source for this set is a woman of 80 years or more with COVID-19, enrolled during active disease. Each CDR3 is given with its conserved first and last residue. D genes are given only for firm matches.

V	D	J	DNA	CDR3
TRBV7-6	TRBD2	TRBJ2-7	TGTGCCAGCAGCCCGGGACTAGCGGGAGTAGCCTACGAGCAGTACTTC	CASSPGLAGVAYEQYF
TRBV9	.	TRBJ2-5	TGTGCCAGCAGCTCCGCGGAGACCCAGTACTTC	CASSSAETQYF
TRBV28	TRBD1	TRBJ2-5	TGTGCCAGCAGTCTAACAGGGGGCCTCGGAGAGACCCAGTACTTC	CASSLTGGLGETQYF
TRBV6-5	.	TRBJ1-2	TGTGCCAGCGTCCGTTCGGCAGGAACCAACTATGGCTACACCTTC	CASVRSAGTNYGYTF
TRBV4-1	TRBD1	TRBJ2-7	TGCGCCAGCAGCCAAGTGGGGACAGGGGTCTACGAGCAGTACTTC	CASSQVGTGVYEQYF
TRBV7-3	.	TRBJ1-3	TGTGCCAGCAGCTTAGGGCCAGGCTCTGGAAACACCATATATTTT	CASSLGPGSGNTIYF
TRBV5-1	.	TRBJ1-1	TGCGCCAGCAGCTTGGTGTCGGGGGGACCCACTGAAGCTTTCTTT	CASSLVSGGPTEAFF
TRBV7-8	TRBD2	TRBJ2-4	TGTGCCAGCAGCCCGAGACTAGCGGAGGGGGAAAACATTCAGTACTTC	CASSPRLAEGENIQYF
TRBV5-1	TRBD1	TRBJ2-1	TGCGCCAGCAGCCCAGGACAGGGCTACAATGAGCAGTTCTTC	CASSPGQGYNEQFF
TRBV4-3	.	TRBJ1-1	TGCGCCAGCAGCCAAGATGGGCGGCGGGGCACTGAAGCTTTCTTT	CASSQDGRRGTEAFF
TRBV11-2	TRBD2	TRBJ2-1	TGTGCCAGCAGCTTAGCAACGGCGGGAGTTGGTGATGAGCAGTTCTTC	CASSLATAGVGDEQFF
TRBV27	.	TRBJ1-4	TGTGCCAGCAGTGGGGAGCGGGCCGAAAAACTGTTTTTT	CASSGERAEKLFF
TRBV7-2	TRBD1	TRBJ1-2	TGTGCCAGCAGCAAACAGGGGAGATCGGCTAATGGCTACACCTTC	CASSKQGRSANGYTF
TRBV7-8	.	TRBJ2-4	TGTGCCAGCAGCTTGGGGACAGGGGGTCGGCTAGCGGGAGGGCCCGGCAAAAACATTCAGTACTTC	CASSLGTGGRLAGGPGKNIQYF
TRBV7-2	.	TRBJ1-5	TGTGCCAGCAGCCAGTTTTCGGACAGTGATCAGCCCCAGCATTTT	CASSQFSDSDQPQHF
TRBV28	TRBD2	TRBJ2-5	TGTGCCACCTCCCGGCGGAGCGGGAGTGTTGAGACCCAGTACTTC	CATSRRSGSVETQYF
TRBV5-1	.	TRBJ2-5	TGCGCCAGCAGCTCCGGACAAAGACAAGAGACCCAGTACTTC	CASSSGQRQETQYF
TRBV7-9	.	TRBJ1-5	TGTGCCAGCGACGGCGGGGCGGGCGGCAATCAGCCCCAGCATTTT	CASDGGAGGNQPQHF
TRBV18	TRBD2	TRBJ2-7	TGTGCCAGCTCACCCGGGGGGGTGAGCTCCTACGAGCAGTACTTC	CASSPGGVSSYEQYF
TRBV2	.	TRBJ1-4	TGTGCCAGCATAGGAGGAAATGAAAAACTGTTTTTT	CASIGGNEKLFF
TRBV19	TRBD2	TRBJ2-5	TGTGCCAGTAGCGCGGGAGGACAAGAGACCCAGTACTTC	CASSAGGQETQYF
TRBV7-2	.	TRBJ2-2	TGTGCCAGCAGCTTATCTCCCAACACCGGGGAGCTGTTTTTT	CASSLSPNTGELFF
TRBV5-1	TRBD2	TRBJ2-7	TGCGCCAGCAGCCTGAGCGGGACCACCTACGAGCAGTACTTC	CASSLSGTTYEQYF